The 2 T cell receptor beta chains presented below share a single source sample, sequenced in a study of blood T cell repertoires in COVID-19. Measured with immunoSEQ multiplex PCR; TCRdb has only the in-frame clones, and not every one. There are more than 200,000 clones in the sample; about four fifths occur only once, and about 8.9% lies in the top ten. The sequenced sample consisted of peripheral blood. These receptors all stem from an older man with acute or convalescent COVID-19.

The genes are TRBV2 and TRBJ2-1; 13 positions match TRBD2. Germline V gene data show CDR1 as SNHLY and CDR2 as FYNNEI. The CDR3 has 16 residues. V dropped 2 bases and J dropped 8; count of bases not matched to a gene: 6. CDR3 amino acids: CASSEPGLAGVDEQFF. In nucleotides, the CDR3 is TGTGCCAGCAGTGAACCCGGACTAGCGGGAGTGGATGAGCAGTTCTTC.

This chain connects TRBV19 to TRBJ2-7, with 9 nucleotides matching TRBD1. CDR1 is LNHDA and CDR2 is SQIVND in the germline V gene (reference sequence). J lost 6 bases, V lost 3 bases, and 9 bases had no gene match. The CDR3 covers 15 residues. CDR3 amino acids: CASSMQGGTGSEQYF. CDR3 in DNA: TGTGCCAGTAGTATGCAGGGGGGGACAGGGAGCGAGCAGTACTTC.